The present entry profiles one T cell receptor (beta chain) with its context. Donors were grouped by their self-reported clinical history. As processed by the authors: Estimated nucleated cell counts came from reference gene primer amplification. Here immunoSEQ multiplex PCR was the method, and the copy in TCRdb shows in-frame clones only, minus some. D and trimming come from the DNA, and the V and J calls and clone size come from that table. The sample gives approximately 300,000 clones, 89% of which show up once; roughly 5% is in the top ten. The sample belongs to a study of blood T cell repertoires in COVID-19. Looking at the study overall: Acute-phase and convalescent COVID-19 samples originated in the United States, Italy and Spain. Nucleic acid was either cDNA or gDNA, and it came from T cells, B-cell-depleted T cells, or PBMCs.

Looked up from germline, CDR1 is SGHTA and CDR2 is FQGNSA. Trimming took off 6 bases at V and 6 bases at J, with 15 bases between the two ends. The CDR3 covers 14 residues. The rearrangement links TRBV7-2 to TRBJ1-5; maybe TRBD1 (5 bases). Sequencing input: PBMCs or T cells enriched from blood (not recorded which). The TCR comes from a man between 60 and 75 years old who had recovered from COVID-19. In DNA form, the CDR3 reads TGTGCCAGCAGGGATACAGGATCGAGTCAGCCCCAGCATTTT. This sequence encodes CASRDTGSSQPQHF. The complete variable domain, with remaining parts taken from reference TRBV7-2 and TRBJ1-5, reads GAGVSQSPSNKVTEKGKDVELRCDPISGHTALYWYRQSLGQGLEFLIYFQGNSAPDKSGLPSDRFSAERTGGSVSTLTIQRTQQEDSAVYLCASRDTGSSQPQHFGDGTRLSIL.